These 10 T cell receptor beta chains were all obtained from the same sample, sequenced in a study of regulatory T cells in long-lasting Graves disease. Building of the TCR beta libraries involved iRepertoire HTBI primers and Arm-PCR of CDR3 regions. In TCRdb, the multiplex PCR reads were re-called with MiXCR into one record per CDR3 protein. The table records under 700,000 distinct CDR3 sequences, 15% to 20% of them present only once. Time point reported: newly diagnosed GD, antithyroid drugs for less than 3 months. RNA extracted from PBMCs served as the sequencing template. These data were also reused for a study on T cells in Graves' hyperthyroidism and ophthalmopathy.

Sample: peripheral blood mononuclear cells (PBMCs), taken at new diagnosis, from a patient treated with antithyroid drugs. These receptors all come from a woman aged 35-65 years with Graves disease.

The V gene is TRBV7-2, the J gene TRBJ2-5; D ambiguous. V lost 4 bases and J 5 bases, leaving 5 bases between the germline ends. The CDR3 has 11 residues. The germline V gene encodes CDR1 SGHTA and CDR2 FQGNSA. This CDR3 is CASSSSETQYF. The CDR3 DNA sequence: TGTGCCAGCAGCTCAAGTGAGACCCAGTACTTC.

This clonotype was seen a few times. The chain links TRBV7-9 to TRBJ2-3; 9 bases line up with TRBD2. Trimming cost V 2 bases and J 2 bases; bases outside gene matches: 14. Per germline, CDR1 SEHNR and CDR2 FQNEAQ (reference sequence). This CDR3 is built from 19 residues. CDR3 coding DNA: TGTGCCAGCAGCTTAAGTCCTAGCGGGGCGGATAGCTCCACAGATACGCAGTATTTT. It is translated as CASSLSPSGADSSTDTQYF.

The rearrangement uses TRBV10-3 and TRBJ2-1; maybe TRBD1 (6 bases). The CDR3 length is 15 residues. Trimming removed 6 bases at V and 4 bases at J, with 16 bases between. Germline V gene data show CDR1 as ENHRY and CDR2 as SYGVKD. Here the CDR3 reads CAISPGDKTYNEQFF. The CDR3 DNA sequence: TGTGCCATCAGCCCAGGGGACAAGACTTACAATGAGCAGTTCTTC.

The sample holds many counts of this clonotype. The rearrangement joins TRBV3-1 to TRBJ1-1; 7 nucleotides agree with TRBD1. The V gene end was trimmed by 1 base and the J gene end by 11 bases; junction bases not matched to a gene: 10. This CDR3 is built from 14 residues. The germline V gene has CDR1 LGHDT and CDR2 YNNKEL (reference sequence). CDR3 DNA sequence: TGTGCCAGCAGCCAAGGAGAAGGTTCCAGGGGGGCTTTCTTT. It specifies CASSQGEGSRGAFF.

The J gene is TRBJ2-1, the V gene TRBV10-1; a possible D gene is TRBD1 (5 bases). This CDR3 has 15 amino acids. The V end lost 1 base, the J end lost 10 bases, and 17 bases lay between the germline ends. Per the germline V gene, CDR1 is WNHNN and CDR2 is SYGVQD (reference sequence). The CDR3 loop reads CASSEYEIGAQEQFF. The CDR3 DNA reads TGCGCCAGCAGTGAGTATGAGATAGGGGCACAAGAGCAGTTCTTC.

This clonotype was counted a few times. This sequence joins TRBV28 and TRBJ2-1, with a tentative D call TRBD2 (5 bases). Germline V CDR1 and CDR2: MDHEN, SYDVKM. There are 12 residues in the CDR3. V was clipped by 5 bases and J by 9 bases, with 11 bases between them. The chain's CDR3 is CASSLAGGEQFF. As DNA, the CDR3 is TGTGCCAGCAGTCTCGCAGGAGGTGAGCAGTTCTTC.

This clonotype has at least ten counts. The V call is TRBV3-1, the J call TRBJ2-3; no reliable D call. The CDR3 has 13 amino acids. Germline V gene lookup returns CDR1 LGHDT and CDR2 YNNKEL (reference sequence). V was pared by 3 bases and J by 3 bases, with 7 bases between. The CDR3 spells CASSHDVTDTQYF. In DNA, the CDR3 is TGTGCCAGCAGCCACGACGTTACAGATACGCAGTATTTT.

This clonotype was seen more than once but under ten times. For the CDR3, the DNA is TGTGCCACCAGTGATAATGGGGATCCACACACTGAAGCTTTCTTT. The encoded protein is CATSDNGDPHTEAFF. J is TRBJ1-1 and V is TRBV24-1, with D unresolved. Germline CDR1 reads KGHDR; CDR2 reads SFDVKD. V gave up 3 bases and J gave up 3 bases, with 13 bases separating them. This CDR3 has 15 amino acids.

This clonotype showed up many times. The V gene is TRBV13, the J gene TRBJ1-4, with TRBD1 identical over 8 bases. The CDR3 consists of 14 residues. Germline CDR1 is PRHDT and CDR2 is FYEKMQ (reference sequence). J gave up 5 bases and V 5 bases, and 4 bases lay outside the gene matches. The CDR3 DNA reads TGTGCCAGCAGCCACCGGGACAGGAATGAAAAACTGTTTTTT. Translated, it gives CASSHRDRNEKLFF.

The sample holds a few counts of this clonotype. This rearrangement joins TRBV7-8 to TRBJ1-6; 7 bases match TRBD1. The V segment lost 1 base and the J segment 6 bases; nucleotides outside the gene matches: 6. The CDR3 sequence is 16 residues long. Germline CDR1 SGHVS, CDR2 FQNEAQ. The CDR3 loop reads CASSLEGAQVNSPLHF. The CDR3 DNA is TGTGCCAGCAGCTTAGAGGGGGCGCAGGTTAATTCACCCCTCCACTTT.